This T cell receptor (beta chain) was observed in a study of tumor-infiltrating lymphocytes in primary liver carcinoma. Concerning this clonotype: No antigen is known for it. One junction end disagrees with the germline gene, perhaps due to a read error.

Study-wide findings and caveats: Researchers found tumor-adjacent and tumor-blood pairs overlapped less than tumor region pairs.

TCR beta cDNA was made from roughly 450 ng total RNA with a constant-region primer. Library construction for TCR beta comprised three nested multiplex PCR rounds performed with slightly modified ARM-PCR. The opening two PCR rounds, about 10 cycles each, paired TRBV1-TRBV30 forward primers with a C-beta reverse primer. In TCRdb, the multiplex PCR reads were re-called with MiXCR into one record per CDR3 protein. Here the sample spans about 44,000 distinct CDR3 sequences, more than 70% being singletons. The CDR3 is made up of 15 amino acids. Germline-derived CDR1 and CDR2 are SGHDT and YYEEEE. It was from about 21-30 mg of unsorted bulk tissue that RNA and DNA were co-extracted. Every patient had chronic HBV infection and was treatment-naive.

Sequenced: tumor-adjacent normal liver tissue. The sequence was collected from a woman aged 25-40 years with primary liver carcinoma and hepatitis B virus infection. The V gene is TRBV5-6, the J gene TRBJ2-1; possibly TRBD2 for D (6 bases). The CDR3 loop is CTSSAARTNYNEQFF. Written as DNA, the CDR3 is TGTACCAGCAGCGCTGCCCGGACTAATTACAATGAGCAGTTCTTC. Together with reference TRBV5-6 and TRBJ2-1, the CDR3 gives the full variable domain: DAGVTQSPTHLIKTRGQQVTLRCSPKSGHDTVSWYQQALGQGPQFIFQYYEEEERQRGNFPDRFSGHQFPNYSSELNVNALLLGDSALYLCTSSAARTNYNEQFFGPGTRLTVL.